This T cell receptor beta chain was captured in a study of beta chain features in type 1 diabetes. Study in general: Cell yields, gender and age were comparable in patients and healthy donors. Study-level points and caveats: The naive, central memory and Treg TCRB repertoires looked more alike in patients than they did in healthy donors. In every one of the four CD4+ subsets, TCRB CDR3s were moderately but significantly shorter in Type 1 diabetes patients. PCR might show a preference for shorter templates, equally across patients and controls. At VDJ recombination sites, type 1 diabetes patients had fewer insertions and more deleted nucleotides.

Investigators reverse transcribed all isolated RNA, so they sequenced expressed TCRB transcripts. The table came from immunoSEQ multiplex PCR; TCRdb's copy has only in-frame clones and leaves some out. The top ten clones hold over 0.008% of a sample with 400,000 or so clones, over 9.5% of them seen once. This CDR3 is built from 16 residues. Germline lookup yields CDR1 MNHEY and CDR2 SVGAGI. V lost 4 bases and J lost 0, with 16 bases in between. About this clone: Antigen unknown.

The receptor comes from a woman aged 18-35 years with type 1 diabetes. The sequencing sample was made of naive CD4+ T cells from blood. The chain uses TRBV6-5 and TRBJ2-7; perhaps TRBD2 as D (6 bases). In DNA form, the CDR3 reads TGTGCCAGCAGTTCCGGGTCTAGCGCCCTCTCCTACGAGCAGTACTTC. It encodes CASSSGSSALSYEQYF.